These T cell receptor beta chains were read from a single sample in a study of OX40 agonist ivuxolimab in advanced cancers. Profiling relied on immunoSEQ multiplex PCR, and the TCRdb table lists in-frame clones only, not all of them. The table records approximately 63,000 clones, more than 80% of them present only once. The source was CD4+ or CD8+ T cells sorted from blood, collected in a trial of the OX40 agonist ivuxolimab. Receptors originate from an adult with an advanced solid tumor such as melanoma, head and neck, liver or kidney cancer. CDR3s include the opening cysteine and the closing phenylalanine or tryptophan. The D gene is left open where the match is weak. The size of a clone is reported for some rows only, either as once, few or many, or as a class for expanded clones.

>few|TRBV2|NA|TRBJ1-2
TGTGCCAGCAGGTCGACACTGGACGGCTACACCTTC
CASRSTLDGYTF
>NA|TRBV5-1|TRBD1|TRBJ2-7
TGCGCCAGCAGCTTGGGGACAGGGGGCTACGAGCAGTACTTC
CASSLGTGGYEQYF
>few|TRBV7-6|TRBD1|TRBJ1-2
TGTGCCAGCAGCTTGGGACAGATGGGGACTAACTATGGCTACACCTTC
CASSLGQMGTNYGYTF
>NA|TRBV7-8|NA|TRBJ2-7
TGTGCCAGCAGCTTAGGACACGGAACCTACGAGCAGTACTTC
CASSLGHGTYEQYF
>NA|TRBV28|TRBD2|TRBJ2-3
TGTGCCAGCAGTCCCCCCGGGGGGGTGAGCACAGATACGCAGTATTTT
CASSPPGGVSTDTQYF
>few|TRBV30|TRBD1|TRBJ1-5
TGTGCCTGGAGTCCCCCCCAGAGGACAGGGGCTTCCCAGCCCCAGCATTTT
CAWSPPQRTGASQPQHF
>NA|TRBV2|NA|TRBJ2-5
TGTGCCAGCAGTGAGAGCCTAGCCGAAGAGACCCAGTACTTC
CASSESLAEETQYF
>NA|TRBV9|NA|TRBJ2-1
TGTGCCAGCAGCGTATATTTGGACAGCTACAATGAGCAGTTCTTC
CASSVYLDSYNEQFF
>NA|TRBV7-2|TRBD2|TRBJ2-7
TGTGCCAGCAGCCCGGGACTAGCGGGGGAGCAGTACTTC
CASSPGLAGEQYF
>once|TRBV28|TRBD2|TRBJ2-2
TGTGCCAGCATCATAAGTCCCGGGAGGGCCCCCGGGGAGCTGTTTTTT
CASIISPGRAPGELFF
>NA|TRBV18|TRBD1|TRBJ2-6
TGTGCCAGCTCACCAACCGGGACAGGGGGCTTTGGGGCCAACGTCCTGACTTTC
CASSPTGTGGFGANVLTF
>NA|TRBV5-1|TRBD2|TRBJ2-3
TGCGCCAGCAGCTTGGGTCTAGCGGGAGGAACAGATACGCAGTATTTT
CASSLGLAGGTDTQYF
>NA|TRBV6-1|NA|TRBJ2-3
TGTGCCAGCAGTGAAAGATTGCCAGATACGCAGTATTTT
CASSERLPDTQYF
>few|TRBV7-2|NA|TRBJ1-5
TGTGCCAGCAGCTTAGGGTATAGCAATCAGCCCCAGCATTTT
CASSLGYSNQPQHF
>NA|TRBV6-6|NA|TRBJ1-2
TGTGCCAGCAGCCGGGGGGGTACAGGGATCTATGGCTACACCTTC
CASSRGGTGIYGYTF
>NA|TRBV7-8|TRBD1|TRBJ1-2
TGTGCCAGCACCGGACAGGGTATTAACTATGGCTACACCTTC
CASTGQGINYGYTF
>NA|TRBV6-5|NA|TRBJ2-2
TGTGCCAGCAGTACAAACTTGTTCACCGGGGAGCTGTTTTTT
CASSTNLFTGELFF
>NA|TRBV19|TRBD2|TRBJ2-7
TGTGCCAGTAGTAGGGAGGGAGGCGAGCAGTACTTC
CASSREGGEQYF
>NA|TRBV18|NA|TRBJ2-4
TGTGCCAGCTCACCACCGGGCGGACTGACCAAAAACATTCAGTACTTC
CASSPPGGLTKNIQYF
>NA|TRBV6-1|TRBD2|TRBJ2-1
TGTGCCAGCACTAAGCGGGGGTTGCTTGAGCAGTTCTTC
CASTKRGLLEQFF
>NA|TRBV7-8|NA|TRBJ2-5
TGTGCCAGCAGCTCCCCGGGGGCGTGGGAGACCCAGTACTTC
CASSSPGAWETQYF
>NA|TRBV11-2|NA|TRBJ1-4
TGTGCCAGCAGCTCCTTACAGGCGGCCAATGAAAAACTGTTTTTT
CASSSLQAANEKLFF
>NA|TRBV11-2|NA|TRBJ2-1
TGTGCCAGCAGCTTAGGGGTAAACAGGGAATATGAGCAGTTCTTC
CASSLGVNREYEQFF
>NA|TRBV20-1|NA|TRBJ2-1
TGCAGTGCTAAGGGGTTTAGGGAGCAGTTCTTC
CSAKGFREQFF
>NA|TRBV4-1|TRBD1|TRBJ2-1
TGCGCCAGCAGCCCCTCGAGGCTGCAGGGGGTCCACAATGAGCAGTTCTTC
CASSPSRLQGVHNEQFF
>NA|TRBV5-4|NA|TRBJ2-3
TGTGCCAGCAACCCTCGGGTGGGAGATACGCAGTATTTT
CASNPRVGDTQYF
>NA|TRBV18|TRBD2|TRBJ2-1
TGTGCCAGCTCACCAGCGACTAGCGGATACAATGAGCAGTTCTTC
CASSPATSGYNEQFF
>NA|TRBV6-5|TRBD1|TRBJ2-2
TGTGCCAGCAGCAGGGGGCCCGCCGGGGAGCTGTTTTTT
CASSRGPAGELFF
>NA|TRBV6-6|TRBD1|TRBJ1-3
TGTGCCAGCAATCTAGGACAGGGGGAGTACACCATATATTTT
CASNLGQGEYTIYF
>NA|TRBV5-1|NA|TRBJ1-4
TGCGCCAGCAGCTCGGGTGGGGTTAATGAAAAACTGTTTTTT
CASSSGGVNEKLFF
>once|TRBV7-9|NA|TRBJ2-7
TGTGCCAGCAGTCGAATTCAGGGAATCGGCGAGCAGTACTTC
CASSRIQGIGEQYF
>NA|TRBV5-6|NA|TRBJ1-4
TGTGCCAGCAGCTTGATCGACCCGACCAATGAAAAACTGTTTTTT
CASSLIDPTNEKLFF
>NA|TRBV23-1|TRBD1|TRBJ1-1
TGCGCCAGCAGTCAACCGCCGGGACAGGGGACTGAAGCTTTCTTT
CASSQPPGQGTEAFF